Below are 13 T cell receptor beta chains sequenced from a single sample in a study of CXCR3-negative and CXCR3-positive naive CD8 T cells. The study's findings and limits: In CXCR3-positive naive cells, the TRB CDR3s were more hydrophobic than in CXCR3-negative naive cells.

The TRB libraries of cDNA were built by UMI-labeled 5' RACE. TCRdb re-called the 5' RACE reads and shows each CDR3 protein once, DNA omitted. This sample contains approximately 90,000 distinct CDR3 sequences. These receptors have no identified antigens. Sequencing was done on a sample of naive CXCR3+ CD8+ T cells from blood. Subset meaning: CD45RO-CCR7+CD27+CD95- naive CD8+ T cells expressing CXCR3 (TNR3+). These TCRs come from a human donor in good health. Some clones in this sample may be carry-over from other donors' samples.

The chain is built from TRBV7-6 and TRBJ1-5; checking the TCRdb D call of TRBD1 is not possible without DNA. The CDR3 consists of 14 residues. Germline-derived CDR1 and CDR2 are SGHVS and FNYEAQ. The CDR3 here is CASSLMSGHQPQHF.

The V gene is TRBV10-3, the J gene TRBJ2-7; checking the TCRdb D call of TRBD1 is not possible without DNA. The germline CDR1 and CDR2 sequences are ENHRY and SYGVKD. This CDR3 has 13 amino acids. CDR3 sequence: CATQGSSSYEQYF.

The chain links TRBV5-1 to TRBJ2-7. Germline V gives CDR1 SGHRS, CDR2 YFSETQ. The CDR3 has 13 amino acids. The CDR3 spells CASSLTGAHEQYF.

The chain couples TRBV18 to TRBJ2-5. This CDR3 is 14 amino acids long. The germline V gene has CDR1 KGHSH and CDR2 LQKENI. CDR3 amino acids: CASSPNRDTETQYF. Combining the CDR3 with reference TRBV18 and TRBJ2-5 gives the whole variable domain NAGVMQNPRHLVRRRGQEARLRCSPMKGHSHVYWYRQLPEEGLKFMVYLQKENIIDESGMPKERFSAEFPKEGPSILRIQQVVRGDSAAYFCASSPNRDTETQYFGPGTRLLVL.

The chain joins TRBV29-1 to TRBJ2-2. This CDR3 has 11 residues. The germline gives CDR1 SQVTM, CDR2 ANQGSEA. The CDR3 here is CSVVFRGELFF.

This CDR3 reads CASSLTGGAETQYF. This chain links TRBV7-3 with TRBJ2-5; there is no DNA to check the TCRdb D call of TRBD1. The germline CDR1 and CDR2 sequences are SGHTA and FQGTGA. This CDR3 comprises 14 residues.

This rearrangement joins TRBV30 to TRBJ2-2. Germline values: CDR1 GTSNPN, CDR2 SVGIG (reference sequence). The CDR3 has 13 residues. The CDR3 here is CAWSAHNTGELFF.

The J gene is TRBJ1-5, the V gene TRBV6-2 or TRBV6-3; TCRdb outputs TRBD1, but without DNA this stays unchecked. Germline loops: CDR1 MNHEY, CDR2 SVGEGT. The CDR3 length is 15 residues. The CDR3 is CASSYSGGTNQPQHF.

The CDR3 loop reads CASRRGKAEQYF. The rearrangement joins TRBV27 to TRBJ2-7; TCRdb's assignment of TRBD1 cannot be checked, as there is no DNA. CDR3 size: 12 residues. CDR1 is MNHEY, CDR2 SMNVEV, per germline (reference sequence).

This sequence joins TRBV15 and TRBJ2-7. Germline CDR1 reads LNHNV; CDR2 reads YYDKDF (reference sequence). The CDR3 consists of 14 residues. CDR3 residues: CATSRVLGLDEQYF.

The CDR3 region is CASGDDGSPQETQYF. The V gene is TRBV6-2 or TRBV6-3, the J gene TRBJ2-5; the TRBD2 assignment by TCRdb is unverifiable without DNA. The germline V gene encodes CDR1 MNHEY and CDR2 SVGEGT. The CDR3 contains 15 residues.

This rearrangement joins TRBV14 to TRBJ2-7; no DNA is available, so the TRBD1 call from TCRdb remains unchecked. The CDR3 has 15 amino acids. The germline V gene encodes CDR1 SGHDN and CDR2 FVKESK. CDR3 sequence: CASRLGAPYLYEQYF.

The rearrangement joins TRBV18 to TRBJ2-7; TCRdb names TRBD2, which stays unverified in the absence of DNA. Germline loops: CDR1 KGHSH, CDR2 LQKENI. CDR3 size: 17 residues. The CDR3 spells CASRSAASGPLPYEQYF.